One and the same sample provided the 5 T cell receptor beta chains below, sequenced in a study of cytomegalovirus exposure and HLA in healthy donors. The PCR made use of 60 Vbeta and 13 Jbeta primers. Sequencing was performed with immunoSEQ multiplex PCR; in TCRdb, only in-frame clones are kept and a portion is missing. Of 150,000 or so clones in the sample, 71% were seen once. Sequencing was carried out using PBMCs. These receptors originate from a girl aged 10 to 17 in good health and CMV-seronegative.

The CDR3 sequence is CASSPSSWRGNVNEQYF. CDR3 sequence (DNA): TGTGCCAGCAGCCCGTCTTCTTGGCGGGGGAACGTTAATGAGCAGTACTTC. The V call is TRBV14, the J call TRBJ2-7, with 7 positions matching TRBD2. The V and J ends lost 4 bases and 7 bases, in that order; junction bases with no gene match: 19. Germline V gene sequence: CDR1 SGHDN, CDR2 FVKESK. CDR3 length: 17 residues.

The chain combines TRBV5-1 with TRBJ1-2, with D unclear. Germline-derived CDR1 and CDR2 are SGHRS and YFSETQ. The CDR3 contains 15 residues. V gave up 0 bases and J gave up 2 bases, with 11 bases separating them. DNA of the CDR3: TGCGCCAGCAGCTTGGCCTTGGGCATAAACTATGGCTACACCTTC. It encodes CASSLALGINYGYTF.

The rearrangement joins TRBV27 to TRBJ2-7, with 7 bases aligning to TRBD1. This CDR3 has 15 amino acids. V gave up 3 bases and J gave up 2 bases; unmatched junction bases: 7. Germline V gene lookup returns CDR1 MNHEY and CDR2 SMNVEV (reference sequence). The CDR3, as DNA: TGTGCCAGCAGTTTTCGGGACAGAAGCCCCTACGAGCAGTACTTC. It codes for CASSFRDRSPYEQYF.

V gene TRBV25-1 combines with J gene TRBJ1-2, with 11 nucleotides matching TRBD1. Germline-derived CDR1 and CDR2 are MGHDK and SYGVNS. The CDR3 has 14 amino acids. Trimming removed 6 bases from V and 6 bases from J; junction bases left unmatched: 6. The CDR3 is CASRIGTGGNGYTF. The CDR3 bases are TGTGCCAGCAGAATAGGGACAGGGGGAAATGGCTACACCTTC.

The chain links TRBV18 to TRBJ2-7; 11 bases agree with TRBD1. Per germline, CDR1 KGHSH and CDR2 LQKENI. This CDR3 region has 13 residues. Germline trimming cut 3 bases from V and 7 bases from J; bases unmatched to any gene: 2. The CDR3 protein is CASSPGQGGEQYF. In DNA, the CDR3 is TGTGCCAGCTCACCGGGACAGGGGGGTGAGCAGTACTTC.